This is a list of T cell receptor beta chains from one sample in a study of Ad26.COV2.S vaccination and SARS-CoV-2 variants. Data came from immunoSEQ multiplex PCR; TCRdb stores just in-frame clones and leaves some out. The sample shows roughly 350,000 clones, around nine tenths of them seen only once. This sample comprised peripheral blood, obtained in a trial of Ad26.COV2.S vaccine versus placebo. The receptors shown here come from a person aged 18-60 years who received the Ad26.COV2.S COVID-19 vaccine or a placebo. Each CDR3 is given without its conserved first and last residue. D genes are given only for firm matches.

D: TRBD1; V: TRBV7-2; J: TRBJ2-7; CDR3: ASSLARQGYEQY
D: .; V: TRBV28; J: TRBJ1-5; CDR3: ASSPGRNQPQH
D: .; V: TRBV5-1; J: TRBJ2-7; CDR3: ASSLWGSYEQY
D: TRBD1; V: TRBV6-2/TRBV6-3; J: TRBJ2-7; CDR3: ASSFIQGDPYEQY
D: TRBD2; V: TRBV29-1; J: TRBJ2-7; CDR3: SVPGGGPGYEQY
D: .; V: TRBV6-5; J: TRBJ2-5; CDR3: ASSSSWQETQY
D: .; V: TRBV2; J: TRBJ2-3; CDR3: ASSEAWATDTQY
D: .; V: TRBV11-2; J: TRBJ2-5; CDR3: ASSGRTGDGETQY
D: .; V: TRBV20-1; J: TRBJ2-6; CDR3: SASTGKVSGVSGANVLT
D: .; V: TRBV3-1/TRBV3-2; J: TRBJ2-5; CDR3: ASSQVIGSQETQY
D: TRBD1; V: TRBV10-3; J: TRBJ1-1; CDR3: ASRGLGQGRTEAF
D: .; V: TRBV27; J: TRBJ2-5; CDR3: ASSLFGVGETQY
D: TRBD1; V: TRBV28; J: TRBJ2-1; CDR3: ASRDRGYYEQF
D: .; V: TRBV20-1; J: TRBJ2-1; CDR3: SASSYKEQF
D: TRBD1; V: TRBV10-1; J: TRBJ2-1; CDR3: APKQGGIDEQF
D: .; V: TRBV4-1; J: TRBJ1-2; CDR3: ASSQDPRRAHNYGYT
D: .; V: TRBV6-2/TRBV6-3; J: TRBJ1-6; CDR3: ASSQTGTNSPLH
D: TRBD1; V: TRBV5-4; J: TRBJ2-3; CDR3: ASSLGRTGLETDTQY
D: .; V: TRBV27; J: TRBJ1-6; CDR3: ASSPRGRRHSPLH
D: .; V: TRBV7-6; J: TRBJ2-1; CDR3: ASSFYSGSYNEQF
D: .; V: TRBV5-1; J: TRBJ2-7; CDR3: ASSGDSYEQY
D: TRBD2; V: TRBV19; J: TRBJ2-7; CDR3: ASSILAGDSYEQY
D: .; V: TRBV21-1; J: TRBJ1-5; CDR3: ASSKRGNQPQH
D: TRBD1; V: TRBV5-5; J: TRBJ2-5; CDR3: ASSFYGTGQETQY
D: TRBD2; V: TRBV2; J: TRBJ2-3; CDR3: ASSLAGTDTQY
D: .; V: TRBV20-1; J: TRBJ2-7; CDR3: SASQWEKTYEQY
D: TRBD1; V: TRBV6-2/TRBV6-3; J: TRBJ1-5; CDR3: ASSPLTGVNQPQH
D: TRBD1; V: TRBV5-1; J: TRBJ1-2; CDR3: ASSEGQVASYGYT
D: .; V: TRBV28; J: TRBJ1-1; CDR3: ASSLGQLEAF
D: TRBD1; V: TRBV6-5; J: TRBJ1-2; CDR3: ASSYRDRDGYT
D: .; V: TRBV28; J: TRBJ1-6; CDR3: ASSFLVRDKDNSPLH
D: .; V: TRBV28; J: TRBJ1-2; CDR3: ASSLPPYGYT
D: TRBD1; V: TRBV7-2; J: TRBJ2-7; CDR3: ASSLLQGAGEQY
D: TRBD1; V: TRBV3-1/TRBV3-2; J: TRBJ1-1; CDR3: ASSPRDRGREAF
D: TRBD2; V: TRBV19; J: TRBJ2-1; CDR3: ASKQLAGGMSSYNEQF
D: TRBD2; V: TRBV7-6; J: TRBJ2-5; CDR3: ASSATIAGGGETQY
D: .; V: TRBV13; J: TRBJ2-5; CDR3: ASSLGRQETQY
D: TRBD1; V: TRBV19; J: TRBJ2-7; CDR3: ASSIGTGDYEQY
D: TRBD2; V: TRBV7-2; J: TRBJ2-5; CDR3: ASSLGAGEETQY
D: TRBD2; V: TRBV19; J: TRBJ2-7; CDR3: ASSIVAGGPNEQY
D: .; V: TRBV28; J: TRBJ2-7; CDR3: ASSLPGLSSYEQY
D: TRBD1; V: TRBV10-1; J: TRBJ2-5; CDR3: ASSENGPGGIETQY
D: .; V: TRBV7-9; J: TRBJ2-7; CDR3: ASTAGRDAYEQY
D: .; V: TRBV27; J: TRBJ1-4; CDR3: ASSFLGTNEKLF
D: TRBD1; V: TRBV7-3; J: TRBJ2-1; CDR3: ASSSQGVQLSEQF
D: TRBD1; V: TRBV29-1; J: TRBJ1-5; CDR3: SVGTGAYQPQH
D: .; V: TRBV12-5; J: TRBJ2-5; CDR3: ASGLPQQGYQETQY
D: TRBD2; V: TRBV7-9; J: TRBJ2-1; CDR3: ASSLGGTSPYNEQF
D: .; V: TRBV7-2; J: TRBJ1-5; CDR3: ASSLTPGGPQH
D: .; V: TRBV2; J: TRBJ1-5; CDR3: ASKRLSNQPQH